This TCR beta chain was recorded in a study of chemoradiotherapy in HPV16-positive cancers. Data came from immunoSEQ multiplex PCR; TCRdb stores just in-frame clones and leaves some out. This table holds under 85,000 clones, roughly 90% found once. The germline CDR1 and CDR2 sequences are SGHAT and FQNNGV. V shed 1 base and J shed 4 bases, with 17 bases lying between them. The CDR3 length is 16 residues. The sequences come from blood, collected from a patient who underwent chemoradiotherapy. The chain has TRBV11-2 and TRBJ2-7, with D possibly matching TRBD2 (6 bases). This clonotype was obtained from a human donor with HPV-associated anogenital cancer. The CDR3 DNA follows: TGTGCCAGCAGCTTAGTTGGCAGTAGCGGTCTGTACGAGCAGTACTTC. Its translation: CASSLVGSSGLYEQYF. The variable domain in full, with the rest retrieved from reference TRBV11-2 and TRBJ2-7, is EAGVAQSPRYKIIEKRQSVAFWCNPISGHATLYWYQQILGQGPKLLIQFQNNGVVDDSQLPKDRFSAERLKGVDSTLKIQPAKLEDSAVYLCASSLVGSSGLYEQYFGPGTRLTVT.